These 2 T cell receptor beta chains came from one sample sequenced in a study of blood T cell repertoires in COVID-19. The table came from immunoSEQ multiplex PCR; TCRdb's copy has only in-frame clones and leaves some out. The sample lists approximately 150,000 clones, about 86% occurring once. Material for sequencing was peripheral blood. The receptors derive from an older woman with acute or convalescent COVID-19.

The chain couples TRBV7-2 to TRBJ2-7; 10 positions agree with TRBD2. After removal of 1 base from V and 2 bases from J, the junction contained 5 bases not matched to a gene. This CDR3 spans 16 amino acids. CDR1 SGHTA and CDR2 FQGNSA come from the germline V gene. CDR3 bases: TGTGCCAGCAGCTTAGATAAGCGGGGGGGAGCCTACGAGCAGTACTTC. Translating it yields CASSLDKRGGAYEQYF.

V and J are TRBV15 and TRBJ2-1; no clear D. There are 14 residues in the CDR3. The germline V gene has CDR1 LNHNV and CDR2 YYDKDF (reference sequence). The ends were cut back, 0 bases at V and 7 bases at J, with 10 bases in the middle. The chain's CDR3 is CATSRDLIGNEQFF. Here the CDR3 DNA reads TGTGCCACCAGCAGAGATCTAATCGGGAATGAGCAGTTCTTC.